The next 20 T cell receptor beta chains were all read from a single sample in a study of T cell clonality in common variable immunodeficiency. Clones were read by immunoSEQ multiplex PCR, and TCRdb kept only the in-frame ones, dropping some. The sample was found to contain under 50,000 clones, and every one recurs. The sample comprised peripheral blood mononuclear cells. The source of these receptors is a person between 18 and 75 years old in good health.

In regard to this clone: With the read ending 3 residues before the CDR3 end, the germline J gene is used to fill in that end. This chain links TRBV18 with TRBJ1-2; D perhaps matches TRBD1 (5 bases). The CDR3 contains 15 residues. Germline lookup yields CDR1 KGHSH and CDR2 LQKENI. CDR3 sequence reads: CASSPPSGGGSVYTF. The sequenced part of the CDR3 DNA is TGTGCCAGCTCACCCCCTAGCGGGGGGGGTTCTGTC.

This clone appeared many times. The CDR3 end falls 3 residues outside the read, so it is completed with the germline J gene. The gene calls are TRBV30 and TRBJ1-2, with D maybe TRBD1 (6 bases). CDR3 length: 14 residues. From germline, CDR1 is GTSNPN and CDR2 SVGIG (reference sequence). The sequenced CDR3 bases are TGTGCCTGGAGTGTTAATTGGGGGCGCGGAGGC. It specifies CAWSVNWGRGG. The full CDR3 reads CAWSVNWGRGGYTF.

Turning to this clone: The read stops 3 residues short of the end of the CDR3; the missing end is completed from the germline J gene. The V and J genes are TRBV7-8 and TRBJ1-2; D not resolved. This CDR3 has 15 residues. CDR1 is SGHVS, CDR2 FQNEAQ, per germline. The CDR3 region is CASSPFGPSTDTYTF. The part of the CDR3 DNA that was read is TGTGCCAGCAGCCCGTTCGGACCTAGCACAGATACC.

This clone was observed many times. Read data end 3 residues before the CDR3 end; the end is taken from the germline J gene. This chain links TRBV29-1 with TRBJ1-5, with D uncertain. V was shortened by 6 bases and J by 4 bases, with 13 bases between the two germline ends. The germline CDR1 and CDR2 sequences are SQVTM and ANQGSEA. The length of the CDR3 is 13 residues. CDR3 bases read: TGCAGCGTCCTGGAAAACAGAAATCAGCCC. Amino acid sequence: CSVLENRNQP. In full, the CDR3 reads CSVLENRNQPQHF.

Remarks on this clone: The read ends 3 residues shy of where the CDR3 ends; the end is completed using the germline J gene. The V and J genes are TRBV7-8 and TRBJ2-1, with D possibly being TRBD2 (6 bases). Trimming cost V 5 bases and J 8 bases, with 25 bases left between them. The CDR3 loop spans 17 amino acids. The V gene's germline CDR1 is SGHVS and CDR2 FQNEAQ. CDR3 sequence reads: CASSVYLMGGMGDEQFF. Incomplete CDR3 DNA: TGTGCCAGCAGCGTTTACTTAATGGGGGGTATGGGCGATGAG.

This clone was seen many times. Coverage ceases 3 residues before the CDR3 finishes, and the germline J gene fills in the end. The chain couples TRBV5-1 to TRBJ2-1; the match to TRBD1 covers 11 bases. CDR1 and CDR2 from the germline V gene are SGHRS and YFSETQ. The CDR3 has 16 amino acids. V lost 0 bases to trimming and J lost 7 bases; unmatched junction nucleotides: 6. Incomplete CDR3 DNA: TGCGCCAGCAGCTTGGACGGGACAGGGGGGGCAAATGAG. This encodes CASSLDGTGGANE. In full, the CDR3 reads CASSLDGTGGANEQFF.

This clone was seen many times. Read sequence stops 3 residues before the CDR3 end, and the germline J gene provides the missing end. The chain uses TRBV19 and TRBJ1-2, with 10 positions matching TRBD1. CDR1 is LNHDA, CDR2 SQIVND, per germline (reference sequence). The length of the CDR3 is 14 residues. Germline trimming cut 3 bases from V and 5 bases from J; bases unmatched to any gene: 3. The DNA read from the CDR3 is TGTGCCAGTAGTATCGACAGGGGGCGATATGGC. Its protein product is CASSIDRGRYG. The CDR3 in its entirety is CASSIDRGRYGYTF.

A remark on this clone: The CDR3 end falls 3 residues outside the read, so it is completed with the germline J gene. This chain links TRBV7-9 with TRBJ2-4, with 8 bases identical to TRBD1. The CDR3 extends over 14 amino acids. Germline-derived CDR1 and CDR2 are SEHNR and FQNEAQ (reference sequence). CDR3: CASRTQGAKGGQYF. The part of the CDR3 DNA that was read is TGTGCCAGCAGGACTCAGGGGGCCAAGGGAGGT.

Points on this clone: The read terminates 3 residues ahead of where the CDR3 ends, so the germline J gene completes it. The chain uses TRBV2 and TRBJ2-2, with D possibly TRBD1 on 5 matching bases. Germline V gives CDR1 SNHLY, CDR2 FYNNEI. The CDR3 has 14 residues. CDR3 region: CASSDLQANSPLFF. The sequenced CDR3 bases are TGTGCCAGCAGTGACTTACAGGCTAATTCACCG.

As for this clone: Read sequence stops 3 residues before the CDR3 end, and the germline J gene provides the missing end. The chain is built from TRBV19 and TRBJ1-3, with 9 bases that match TRBD1. Germline V gene lookup returns CDR1 LNHDA and CDR2 SQIVND (reference sequence). J gave up 2 bases and V 7 bases, and 12 bases lay outside the gene matches. The CDR3 spans 17 residues. CDR3 DNA (partial): TGTGCCAGTACCCCTAGGGGGACAGGGACGGCTGGAAACACC. It codes for CASTPRGTGTAGNT. In full, the CDR3 is CASTPRGTGTAGNTIYF.

This clone was recorded many times. The CDR3 end falls 3 residues outside the read, so it is completed with the germline J gene. The rearrangement links TRBV5-1 to TRBJ2-5; D is uncertain. The germline V and J ends were trimmed by 1 base and 4 bases, with 14 bases remaining between them. Germline V gene data show CDR1 as SGHRS and CDR2 as YFSETQ. The CDR3 has 15 residues. The covered CDR3 bases are TGCGCCAGCAGCTTGCGCCCGGTCATTACAGAGACC. It translates to CASSLRPVITET. The full CDR3 is CASSLRPVITETQYF.

There are many counts of this clone. The sequenced fragment ends 3 residues before the CDR3 boundary, so the rest is inferred from the germline J gene. The chain carries TRBV18 and TRBJ1-6; possibly TRBD1 for D (5 bases). The ends were cut back, 2 bases at V and 5 bases at J, with 10 bases in the middle. Germline loops: CDR1 KGHSH, CDR2 LQKENI. The CDR3 has 15 amino acids. The CDR3 spells CASSPTTDHNSPLHF. CDR3 DNA (partial): TGTGCCAGCTCACCAACGACAGATCATAATTCACCC.

This clone came up many times. Coverage ceases 3 residues before the CDR3 finishes, and the germline J gene fills in the end. This chain connects TRBV5-5 to TRBJ2-3, with D unclear. The CDR3 is 14 residues long. V was clipped by 4 bases and J by 2 bases, with 11 bases between them. Germline CDR1 is SGHKS and CDR2 is YYEKEE (reference sequence). The CDR3 loop reads CASSKSSDTDTQYF. CDR3 DNA, as far as it was read: TGTGCCAGCAGCAAGTCCTCAGACACAGATACG.

Comment on this clone: With a much larger clone just one base away, this may be a read error. From the germline J gene comes the end of the CDR3, since the read stops 3 residues before it. The V call is TRBV19, the J call TRBJ1-4; D unclear. The CDR3 extends over 13 amino acids. Germline CDR1 LNHDA, CDR2 SQIVND (reference sequence). The part of the CDR3 DNA that was read is TGTGCCAGTAGTACCTCGGGGAGTTCACCA. This gives the protein CASSTSGSSP. The whole CDR3 sequence reads CASSTSGSSPLFF.

Many counts were recorded for this clone. The read ends 3 residues shy of where the CDR3 ends; the end is completed using the germline J gene. This chain uses TRBV5-1 with TRBJ2-2; possibly TRBD1 or TRBD2 for D (7 bases each). The CDR3 runs 15 residues. Germline V gene sequence: CDR1 SGHRS, CDR2 YFSETQ. Trimming removed 4 bases from V and 6 bases from J, with 16 bases in between. Partial CDR3 DNA: TGCGCCAGCAGCCGACAGGGAGGGAGCCCCGGGGAG. It specifies CASSRQGGSPGE. The full-length CDR3 reads as CASSRQGGSPGELFF.

There are many counts of this clone. The read terminates 3 residues ahead of where the CDR3 ends, so the germline J gene completes it. The chain couples TRBV28 to TRBJ2-3; D might be TRBD1 (5 bases). The CDR3 is 18 amino acids. V lost 7 bases to trimming and J lost 0 bases, with 23 bases between them. Germline assignment: CDR1 MDHEN and CDR2 SYDVKM. The CDR3 loop is CASTRSRGVGVSTDTQYF. The part of the CDR3 DNA that was read is TGTGCCAGCACCCGTTCACGAGGTGTAGGGGTGAGCACAGATACG. The whole variable domain, remainder taken from reference TRBV28 and TRBJ2-3, is DVKVTQSSRYLVKRTGEKVFLECVQDMDHENMFWYRQDPGLGLRLIYFSYDVKMKEKGDIPEGYSVSREKKERFSLILESASTNQTSMYLCASTRSRGVGVSTDTQYFGPGTRLTVL.

At least ten counts were recorded for this clone. The read falls 3 residues short of the CDR3 end, and the missing part is taken from the germline J gene. V and J are TRBV5-1 and TRBJ2-1, with D perhaps matching TRBD1 (6 bases). The V gene's germline CDR1 is SGHRS and CDR2 YFSETQ. There are 15 residues in the CDR3. Between the trimmed V and J ends, which lost 4 bases and 3 bases, there was a span of 14 bases. The CDR3 sequence: CASSVARGVYNEQFF. The CDR3 DNA, read in part, is TGCGCCAGCAGCGTAGCCAGGGGTGTCTACAATGAG.

This clone was recorded at least ten times. Read sequence stops 3 residues before the CDR3 end, and the germline J gene provides the missing end. The rearrangement uses TRBV10-3 and TRBJ1-4; 9 nucleotides line up with TRBD1. The CDR3 runs 15 residues. V shed 4 bases and J 7 bases; nucleotides not matched to a gene: 7. Germline V CDR1 and CDR2: ENHRY, SYGVKD. The CDR3 DNA, read in part, is TGTGCCATCAGTGGGGGACAGGGTGGGGGTGAAAAA. Protein product: CAISGGQGGGEK. The full-length CDR3 reads as CAISGGQGGGEKLFF.

The sample holds a few counts of this clone. From the germline J gene comes the end of the CDR3, since the read stops 3 residues before it. The chain employs TRBV7-2 and TRBJ2-3; 7 nucleotides match TRBD2. The CDR3 runs 15 residues. V lost 5 bases and J lost 2; bases outside the gene matches: 7. The germline CDR1 and CDR2 sequences are SGHTA and FQGNSA. CDR3 DNA (partial): TGTGCCAGCAGCCGACCTGGGACTACCACAGATACG. Its translation is CASSRPGTTTDT. The whole CDR3 reads CASSRPGTTTDTQYF.

The table lists this clone with many counts. The observed sequence ends 3 residues before the CDR3 terminus, with the missing tail filled in from the germline J gene. The chain couples TRBV5-1 to TRBJ1-2; 8 nucleotides match TRBD1. Germline V gene data show CDR1 as SGHRS and CDR2 as YFSETQ. The CDR3 extends over 15 amino acids. CDR3 loop: CASSYPSGQGQSYTF. The part of the CDR3 DNA that was read is TGCGCCAGCAGCTATCCCTCCGGACAGGGTCAAAGC.